Below are 28 T cell receptor beta chains sequenced from a single sample in a study of cytomegalovirus exposure and HLA in healthy donors. Sequencing used immunoSEQ multiplex PCR; TCRdb keeps in-frame clones, though not all of them. The data contain around 56,000 clones, roughly 89% of them singletons. The specimen sequenced was PBMCs. Source of these receptors: a woman aged 18-29 years in good health and CMV-seronegative.

The rearrangement links TRBV7-9 to TRBJ2-3; TRBD2 might be the D (6 bases). V was cut by 5 bases and J by 3 bases, with 6 bases left in between. The germline V gene has CDR1 SEHNR and CDR2 FQNEAQ (reference sequence). There are 12 residues in the CDR3. CDR3 coding DNA: TGTGCCAGCAGCGCGGGGACAGATACGCAGTATTTT. It codes for CASSAGTDTQYF.

V gene TRBV1 combines with J gene TRBJ2-5; TRBD2, the table's D call, lacks a check against the DNA. TRBV1 has pseudogene status. This CDR3 spans 9 amino acids. The CDR3: CSGQETQYF. The CDR3 bases are TGCTCGGGGCAAGAGACCCAGTACTTC.

This chain's CDR3 is CASRQGTGASYEQYF. As DNA, the CDR3 is TGTGCCAGCAGGCAAGGGACAGGGGCCTCCTACGAGCAGTACTTC. The chain uses TRBV27 and TRBJ2-7; 10 bases map to TRBD1. This CDR3 comprises 15 residues. CDR1 is MNHEY and CDR2 is SMNVEV in the germline V gene (reference sequence). Trimming at V came to 6 bases and at J to 0 bases, leaving 5 bases not matched to a gene.

The chain employs TRBV6-6 and TRBJ2-5; tentative D call: TRBD1 (5 bases). The germline CDR1 and CDR2 sequences are MNHNY and SVGAGI (reference sequence). This CDR3 has 11 residues. V gave up 5 bases and J gave up 6 bases, with 7 bases separating them. CDR3 sequence: CASSAGKTQYF. CDR3 coding DNA: TGTGCCAGCAGTGCAGGGAAGACCCAGTACTTC.

The V gene is TRBV19, the J gene TRBJ2-7; maybe TRBD1 (7 bases). Germline V lookup: CDR1 LNHDA, CDR2 SQIVND (reference sequence). The CDR3 spans 13 residues. The ends were cut back, 4 bases at V and 5 bases at J, with 12 bases in the middle. CDR3 bases: TGTGCCAGTAGTAGGGGGGACAGCCACGAGCAGTACTTC. Its translation is CASSRGDSHEQYF.

The chain carries TRBV6-5 and TRBJ1-1; D possibly corresponds to TRBD1 (5 bases). Trimming pared 2 bases from V and 4 bases from J, leaving 17 bases between. CDR1 and CDR2 from the germline V gene are MNHEY and SVGAGI. This CDR3 has 16 residues. The CDR3 DNA sequence: TGTGCCAGCAGTTACGGGCGGACACCGTTGGGCACTGAAGCTTTCTTT. Translating gives CASSYGRTPLGTEAFF.

The genes are TRBV7-9 and TRBJ2-1; 8 nucleotides line up with TRBD2. The length of the CDR3 is 14 residues. The V segment lost 3 bases and the J segment 5 bases; nucleotides outside the gene matches: 3. Germline-derived CDR1 and CDR2 are SEHNR and FQNEAQ (reference sequence). CDR3 region: CASSFGLANNEQFF. CDR3 in DNA: TGTGCCAGCAGCTTCGGACTAGCAAACAATGAGCAGTTCTTC.

This clone was seen a single time. This chain links TRBV29-1 with TRBJ2-1; 9 bases fit TRBD2. V gave up 4 bases and J gave up 0 bases; unmatched junction bases: 16. CDR3 length: 19 residues. Germline V gene data show CDR1 as SQVTM and CDR2 as ANQGSEA. The CDR3 is CSVGTGASGTRSSYNEQFF. As DNA, the CDR3 is TGCAGCGTTGGAACCGGGGCTAGCGGGACTCGAAGCTCCTACAATGAGCAGTTCTTC.

The V gene is TRBV7-9, the J gene TRBJ1-3; possibly TRBD1 for D (5 bases). CDR1 is SEHNR, CDR2 FQNEAQ, per germline (reference sequence). V shed 8 bases and J shed 0 bases, with 11 bases lying between them. The CDR3 runs 14 residues. The CDR3 protein is CASLKTDSGNTIYF. In DNA form, the CDR3 reads TGTGCCAGCTTAAAGACAGACTCTGGAAACACCATATATTTT. Together with reference TRBV7-9 and TRBJ1-3, the CDR3 gives the full variable domain: DTGVSQNPRHKITKRGQNVTFRCDPISEHNRLYWYRQTLGQGPEFLTYFQNEAQLEKSRLLSDRFSAERPKGSFSTLEIQRTEQGDSAMYLCASLKTDSGNTIYFGEGSWLTVV.

The genes are TRBV6-6 and TRBJ1-6; unclear D gene. Germline values: CDR1 MNHNY, CDR2 SVGAGI (reference sequence). The CDR3 is 14 residues long. Trimming took 6 bases from V and 0 from J, leaving 6 bases between them. CDR3 protein: CASRQSSYNSPLHF. The CDR3 coding sequence is TGTGCCAGCAGACAGAGCTCCTATAATTCACCCCTCCACTTT.

The chain has TRBV9 and TRBJ2-7; 8 bases map to TRBD1. Losses at the gene ends were 3 bases for V and 5 bases for J; bases not matched to a gene: 10. In germline, CDR1 is SGDLS, CDR2 YYNGEE. The CDR3 has 15 amino acids. The CDR3 nucleotides read TGTGCCAGCAGCGCGACAGGGGCCCCGCAGGACGAGCAGTACTTC. Translating it yields CASSATGAPQDEQYF.

The V call is TRBV5-1, the J call TRBJ2-7, with 10 bases matching TRBD1. V dropped 3 bases and J dropped 1; count of bases not matched to a gene: 4. CDR1 is SGHRS and CDR2 is YFSETQ in the germline V gene. This CDR3 is 15 amino acids long. Here the CDR3 reads CASSSRQGASYEQYF. The DNA of the CDR3 is TGCGCCAGCAGCTCGAGACAGGGGGCATCCTACGAGCAGTACTTC.

The chain recombines TRBV27 with TRBJ2-2; the D gene is possibly TRBD2 (6 bases). V gave up 7 bases and J gave up 2 bases, with 11 bases separating them. This CDR3 has 14 residues. Germline CDR1 MNHEY, CDR2 SMNVEV (reference sequence). CDR3: CASTPGLNTGELFF. In nucleotides, the CDR3 is TGTGCCAGCACCCCGGGACTTAACACCGGGGAGCTGTTTTTT.

This chain joins TRBV19 and TRBJ2-7; 7 nucleotides align to TRBD2. The germline V gene has CDR1 LNHDA and CDR2 SQIVND (reference sequence). The CDR3 consists of 12 residues. Losses at the gene ends were 4 bases for V and 6 bases for J; bases not matched to a gene: 3. The chain's CDR3 is CASSKREAEQYF. DNA for the CDR3: TGTGCCAGTAGTAAGCGGGAAGCCGAGCAGTACTTC.

The rearrangement links TRBV19 to TRBJ2-1; 7 positions agree with TRBD2. The trim removed 6 bases at V and 2 bases at J, leaving 7 bases unmatched. CDR1 is LNHDA and CDR2 is SQIVND in the germline V gene (reference sequence). The CDR3 consists of 15 residues. This chain's CDR3 is CASRPGAGTYNEQFF. CDR3 DNA sequence: TGTGCCAGTAGACCGGGAGCGGGAACCTACAATGAGCAGTTCTTC.

V usage is TRBV28 and J usage is TRBJ2-1; 11 bases align to TRBD2. Germline V gene data show CDR1 as MDHEN and CDR2 as SYDVKM. V lost 6 bases and J lost 6; bases outside the gene matches: 4. The CDR3 runs to 14 residues. This CDR3 reads CASSITSGSNEQFF. The DNA of the CDR3 is TGTGCCAGCAGCATCACTAGCGGGAGCAATGAGCAGTTCTTC.

The J gene is TRBJ2-1, the V gene TRBV11-2; D might be TRBD1 (5 bases). Germline loops: CDR1 SGHAT, CDR2 FQNNGV. V lost 5 bases to trimming and J lost 7 bases, with 9 bases between them. The CDR3 is 12 amino acids. The CDR3 protein is CASSQGENEQFF. DNA for the CDR3: TGTGCCAGCAGCCAGGGTGAGAATGAGCAGTTCTTC.

The genes are TRBV28 and TRBJ2-1, with TRBD2 matching 8 bases. Per the germline V gene, CDR1 is MDHEN and CDR2 is SYDVKM. The V gene end was trimmed by 2 bases and the J gene end by 8 bases; junction bases not matched to a gene: 8. The CDR3 extends over 15 amino acids. The CDR3 DNA reads TGTGCCAGCAGTTTAAGTCCTAGCGGGCCGGATGAGCAGTTCTTC. This codes for CASSLSPSGPDEQFF.

The gene calls are TRBV18 and TRBJ1-5; 7 nucleotides match TRBD1. CDR1 and CDR2 from the germline V gene are KGHSH and LQKENI. J gave up 4 bases and V 5 bases, and 17 bases lay outside the gene matches. CDR3 length: 18 amino acids. The CDR3 bases are TGTGCCAGCTCATCGGGCTTGTGGAGAGGGGGCGCGAATCAGCCCCAGCATTTT. It encodes CASSSGLWRGGANQPQHF.

The CDR3 DNA follows: TGTGCCAGCAGTTTATCCCCCGTGCGGGAGACAGATACGCAGTATTTT. Translation: CASSLSPVRETDTQYF. V is TRBV27 and J is TRBJ2-3, with 7 bases identical to TRBD2. V shed 0 bases, J shed 3 bases, and the junction held 6 bases outside the gene matches. The germline CDR1 and CDR2 sequences are MNHEY and SMNVEV (reference sequence). This CDR3 spans 16 amino acids.

This chain joins TRBV30 and TRBJ2-1; the D is unclear. Germline CDR1 and CDR2: GTSNPN and SVGIG (reference sequence). The V and J ends lost 4 bases and 6 bases respectively, with 4 bases between them. The CDR3 loop spans 10 amino acids. In nucleotides, the CDR3 is TGTGCCTGGAACACCAATGAGCAGTTCTTC. This encodes CAWNTNEQFF.

This chain links TRBV4-1 with TRBJ2-7; D perhaps matches TRBD2 (6 bases). The CDR3 runs to 13 residues. V shed 0 bases and J shed 5 bases, with 8 bases lying between them. The V gene's germline CDR1 is MGHRA and CDR2 YSYEKL. The CDR3 nucleotides read TGCGCCAGCAGCCAAGAACTAGCTGACGAGCAGTACTTC. It yields the protein CASSQELADEQYF.

This sequence joins TRBV7-2 and TRBJ2-7; no reliable D call. Germline CDR1 is SGHTA and CDR2 is FQGNSA. The CDR3 is 14 residues long. V lost 5 bases to trimming and J lost 3 bases, with 14 bases between them. CDR3 protein: CASSRVRKNYEQYF. The DNA of the CDR3 is TGTGCCAGCAGCCGAGTCAGGAAAAACTACGAGCAGTACTTC.

This clone was observed once. The chain couples TRBV11-2 to TRBJ1-2; 8 bases are shared with TRBD1. This CDR3 has 13 residues. In germline, CDR1 is SGHAT, CDR2 FQNNGV. Trimming removed 4 bases from V and 8 bases from J; junction bases left unmatched: 6. CDR3: CASSSDRAYGYTF. The CDR3 DNA reads TGTGCCAGCAGCTCGGACAGGGCTTACGGCTACACCTTC.

This clone was recorded a few times. The V and J genes are TRBV2 and TRBJ2-7; D is unresolved. V was clipped by 8 bases and J by 7 bases, with 18 bases between them. Germline CDR1 SNHLY, CDR2 FYNNEI. This CDR3 has 13 residues. The CDR3 loop is CASSSVSSMEQYF. CDR3 nucleotide sequence: TGTGCCAGCTCCTCGGTTAGCAGTATGGAGCAGTACTTC. The whole variable domain, filled in from reference TRBV2 and TRBJ2-7, reads EPEVTQTPSHQVTQMGQEVILRCVPISNHLYFYWYRQILGQKVEFLVSFYNNEISEKSEIFDDQFSVERPDGSNFTLKIRSTKLEDSAMYFCASSSVSSMEQYFGPGTRLTVT.

This sequence joins TRBV18 and TRBJ1-1; D is unresolved. Trimming stripped 2 bases from V and 6 bases from J, with 10 bases between. The CDR3 length is 13 residues. CDR1 and CDR2 (germline): KGHSH, LQKENI. CDR3 DNA sequence: TGTGCCAGCTCACCATCCGCGCAGGCTGAAGCTTTCTTT. Translating it yields CASSPSAQAEAFF.

The chain uses TRBV6-5 and TRBJ1-2; 7 bases match TRBD1. V lost 11 bases to trimming and J lost 4 bases; unmatched junction nucleotides: 7. CDR3 length: 12 amino acids. Germline V CDR1 and CDR2: MNHEY, SVGAGI. The CDR3: CASGGAGYGYTF. The CDR3 DNA follows: TGTGCCTCAGGGGGAGCCGGCTATGGCTACACCTTC.

This rearrangement joins TRBV7-2 to TRBJ2-7; possible D gene TRBD2, 6 bases. Germline V gene lookup returns CDR1 SGHTA and CDR2 FQGNSA. The CDR3 is 18 residues long. The germline V and J ends were trimmed by 7 bases and 1 base, with 26 bases remaining between them. CDR3 residues: CASTPPYDRLVPSYEQYF. CDR3 DNA: TGTGCCAGCACCCCACCTTACGACAGACTAGTCCCTTCCTACGAGCAGTACTTC.